The rows below give T cell receptor beta chains drawn from one sample of a study of cytomegalovirus exposure and HLA in healthy donors. Only in-frame clones appear in the TCRdb table, and some are missing; sequencing was by immunoSEQ multiplex PCR. Among 150,000 to 200,000 clones listed, roughly nine tenths were seen once. Sequenced input: PBMCs. The receptors come from a woman in her twenties or thirties in good health and CMV-seronegative. Each CDR3 is given with its conserved first and last residue. A D gene is named only where the DNA matches it firmly. The size entry is marked missing in some rows and otherwise reads once, few, many or a size class.

D gene,V gene,clone size,J gene,CDR3 DNA,CDR3 protein
NA,TRBV28,NA,TRBJ2-7,TGTGCCAGCAGCCCCGGGGCTAGAGTAACCTACGAGCAGTACTTC,CASSPGARVTYEQYF
NA,TRBV19,NA,TRBJ2-2,TGTGCCAGTAATGTAGGGACGAACACCGGGGAGCTGTTTTTT,CASNVGTNTGELFF
TRBD1,TRBV5-4,NA,TRBJ2-3,TGTGCCAGCAGCTTGAAGTTGGCAGGGGGTAGGGATACGCAGTATTTT,CASSLKLAGGRDTQYF
NA,TRBV27,few,TRBJ2-1,TGTGCCGCTGGATCAGGGCAGGGCCCCAGTGAGCAGTTCTTC,CAAGSGQGPSEQFF
NA,TRBV5-5,NA,TRBJ2-7,TGTGCCAGCAGCTTGGCCCTAACCCACGAGCAGTACTTC,CASSLALTHEQYF
NA,TRBV27,NA,TRBJ2-3,TGTGCCAGCAGTTTATCGTCGACAGATACGCAGTATTTT,CASSLSSTDTQYF
NA,TRBV25-1,NA,TRBJ1-4,TGTGCCAGCAGCCCCCGGGGGGCAGGCGGAGGTATTAATGAAAAACTGTTTTTT,CASSPRGAGGGINEKLFF
TRBD2,TRBV28,few,TRBJ2-7,TGTGCCAGCATATCTAGCGGAAACTACGAGCAGTACTTC,CASISSGNYEQYF
TRBD1,TRBV7-3,NA,TRBJ2-1,TGTGCCAGCAGCCGGACAGGGGGCAATGAGCAGTTCTTC,CASSRTGGNEQFF
TRBD1,TRBV28,NA,TRBJ1-2,TGTGCCAGCAGTTTAATAGGGGGCACACCTTATGGCTACACCTTC,CASSLIGGTPYGYTF
TRBD2,TRBV27,NA,TRBJ2-1,TGTGCCAGCAGTCTCTATAGCGGGAGTAGGTACAATGAGCAGTTCTTC,CASSLYSGSRYNEQFF
NA,TRBV7-8,NA,TRBJ2-7,TGTGCCAGCAGCTTAAGCACGAGGGGAACCTCCTACGAGCAGTACTTC,CASSLSTRGTSYEQYF
NA,TRBV9,NA,TRBJ2-5,TGTGCCAGCAGCGTAGCGGTCAGCCGCGGGGAAGAGACCCAGTACTTC,CASSVAVSRGEETQYF
TRBD1,TRBV27,NA,TRBJ1-2,TGTGCCAGCAGTCCCTGGACAGGGCCGGACCTCTTCTATGGCTACACCTTC,CASSPWTGPDLFYGYTF
NA,TRBV11-3,NA,TRBJ2-7,TGTGCCAGCAGCCCCGGGTCCACAGGGTTCCACGAGCAGTACTTC,CASSPGSTGFHEQYF
TRBD1,TRBV7-9,NA,TRBJ2-5,TGTGCCAGCAGAACCGACAGGGGTTCGGTCGAGACCCAGTACTTC,CASRTDRGSVETQYF
NA,TRBV5-1,NA,TRBJ2-7,TGCGCCAGCAGCTTGATGAGGGGCTACGAGCAGTACTTC,CASSLMRGYEQYF
TRBD1,TRBV6-1,NA,TRBJ2-3,TGTGCCAGCAGTGAGTTAGGGACAGGGACGCAGTATTTT,CASSELGTGTQYF
TRBD1,TRBV11-3,NA,TRBJ2-2,TGTGCCAGCAGCCTGGGACAGGGAAACACCGGGGAGCTGTTTTTT,CASSLGQGNTGELFF
TRBD1,TRBV5-5,NA,TRBJ1-2,TGTGCCAGCAGCCCTAGTGGGACAGGGATTTTGGGTGGCTACACCTTC,CASSPSGTGILGGYTF
NA,TRBV5-1,NA,TRBJ1-1,TGCGCCAGCAGAGAACCAGGGAGGAACACTGAAGCTTTCTTT,CASREPGRNTEAFF
NA,TRBV13,NA,TRBJ2-1,TGTGCCAGCAGCTTAGGAGGTCTAGGGAGGTACAATGAGCAGTTCTTC,CASSLGGLGRYNEQFF
NA,TRBV9,once,TRBJ2-3,TGTGCCAGCAGCGTACTTGGGGCAGGGGTCACAGATACGCAGTATTTT,CASSVLGAGVTDTQYF
NA,TRBV7-2,NA,TRBJ2-3,TGTGCCAGCAGGAATTCCGGGGCCACAGATACGCAGTATTTT,CASRNSGATDTQYF
TRBD2,TRBV5-1,NA,TRBJ2-2,TGCGCCAGCAGCTTGGGGCTAGCGGGAGCCGGGGAGCTGTTTTTT,CASSLGLAGAGELFF
NA,TRBV13,NA,TRBJ2-2,TGTGCCAGCAGCCAGACAGGATCCACCGGGGAGCTGTTTTTT,CASSQTGSTGELFF
NA,TRBV7-8,NA,TRBJ2-3,TGTGCCAGCAGCGCCCTTTCTAGCACAGATACGCAGTATTTT,CASSALSSTDTQYF
NA,TRBV27,NA,TRBJ1-1,TGTGCCAGCAGACTTAACAGGTTCACTGAAGCTTTCTTT,CASRLNRFTEAFF
TRBD2,TRBV7-3,NA,TRBJ2-2,TGTGCCAGCAGCTTATCGCGGGGGACCGGGGAGCTGTTTTTT,CASSLSRGTGELFF
NA,TRBV28,NA,TRBJ2-2,TGTGCCAGCAGTTCCCGGGACGCTCGAGACCTGTTTTTT,CASSSRDARDLFF
NA,TRBV7-9,NA,TRBJ2-5,TGTGCCAGCAGCTTACTGGCAGGGTCCCAAGAGACCCAGTACTTC,CASSLLAGSQETQYF
NA,TRBV25-1,NA,TRBJ1-4,TGTGCCAGCTCGGCCATGGGGAGGGGAGAAAAACTGTTTTTT,CASSAMGRGEKLFF
TRBD2,TRBV5-1,NA,TRBJ2-1,TGCGCCAGCAGGCTGCGGGAGGGCCTCCAGCCCCTAGGTATTGAGCAGTTCTTC,CASRLREGLQPLGIEQFF
TRBD2,TRBV7-2,NA,TRBJ2-7,TGTGCCAGCAGCTTAGCGGGCGTCCAGCGGGGCTACGAGCAGTACTTC,CASSLAGVQRGYEQYF
NA,TRBV19,NA,TRBJ1-2,TGTGCCAGTAGGGACAGCTATGGCTACACCTTC,CASRDSYGYTF
TRBD2,TRBV29-1,NA,TRBJ2-1,TGCAGCGTTGGGTTCAGCGGGAGAGTCACTGAGCAGTTCTTC,CSVGFSGRVTEQFF
NA,TRBV27,NA,TRBJ1-1,TGTGCCAGCAGTCAACAGGGTGTGGGCACTGAAGCTTTCTTT,CASSQQGVGTEAFF
NA,TRBV7-2,NA,TRBJ2-1,TGTGCCAGCAGCTTATTCGTCAATGAGCAGTTCTTC,CASSLFVNEQFF
NA,TRBV11-1,few,TRBJ2-2,TGTGCCAGCAGCCAGGACAGCGGGGAGCTGTTTTTT,CASSQDSGELFF
TRBD2,TRBV7-9,NA,TRBJ2-7,TGTGCCAGCAGGGCTATCCCAAGACTAGCGGGAAACAACGAGCAGTACTTC,CASRAIPRLAGNNEQYF
NA,TRBV28,NA,TRBJ1-1,TGTGCCAGCAGTTTAAGTAACTACGAAGCTTTCTTT,CASSLSNYEAFF
TRBD2,TRBV27,once,TRBJ2-5,TGTGCCAGCAGTTTGCGAGCGGGAATAGAGACCCAGTACTTC,CASSLRAGIETQYF
TRBD1,TRBV5-1,once,TRBJ2-6,TGCGCCAGCAGCTTGGCCGGGACAGGGTCTTATGGGGCCAACGTCCTGACTTTC,CASSLAGTGSYGANVLTF
NA,TRBV15,NA,TRBJ2-1,TGTGCCACCAGCAGAGATATTAGCGCGGGATTCTGGAAGGAGCAGTTCTTC,CATSRDISAGFWKEQFF
TRBD1,TRBV6-5,NA,TRBJ1-2,TGTGCCAGCAGTTTACAGGGGAACTATGGCTACACCTTC,CASSLQGNYGYTF
NA,TRBV6-6,NA,TRBJ2-5,TGTGCCAGCAGTTACAGGGACACCATAAAGCGAGAGACCCAGTACTTC,CASSYRDTIKRETQYF
NA,TRBV19,NA,TRBJ1-5,TGTGCCAGCAGAACCTTAGACAGGAGCAATCAGCCCCAGCATTTT,CASRTLDRSNQPQHF